The rows below give T cell receptor beta chains drawn from one sample of a study of cytomegalovirus exposure and HLA in healthy donors. Clones were sequenced by immunoSEQ multiplex PCR, and TCRdb holds only the in-frame ones, with some missing. The sample lists about 160,000 clones, about 75% occurring once. The sequenced material came from PBMCs. Receptors were obtained from a female donor in good health and CMV-seronegative. Both conserved end residues are part of each CDR3. A D gene is named only where the DNA matches it firmly. Not every row has a clone size; where given, it reads once, few, many or a size class.

abundance,d_gene,v_gene,j_gene,CDR3aa,CDR3nt
few,TRBD1,TRBV19,TRBJ1-2,CASRTDRDYGYTF,TGTGCCAGTAGGACGGACAGGGACTATGGCTACACCTTC
.,.,TRBV27,TRBJ2-2,CASSLVDWNTGELFF,TGTGCCAGCAGTTTGGTCGACTGGAACACCGGGGAGCTGTTTTTT
few,TRBD2,TRBV5-1,TRBJ2-7,CASSSTGTTYEQYF,TGCGCCAGCAGCTCCACCGGGACTACCTACGAGCAGTACTTC
.,.,TRBV5-1,TRBJ1-4,CASSSGQIDEKLFF,TGCGCCAGCAGCTCCGGACAGATCGATGAAAAACTGTTTTTT
.,.,TRBV2,TRBJ1-2,CASSGPGIRVKVHYGYTF,TGTGCCAGCAGTGGGCCCGGGATCCGGGTTAAGGTGCACTATGGCTACACCTTC
few,.,TRBV10-3,TRBJ2-7,CAIRAIQGPYEQYF,TGTGCCATCAGGGCGATACAGGGCCCCTACGAGCAGTACTTC
.,TRBD2,TRBV14,TRBJ2-3,CASSPPLVGGNTDTQYF,TGTGCCAGCAGCCCCCCATTAGTGGGGGGGAACACAGATACGCAGTATTTT
.,.,TRBV7-9,TRBJ1-2,CASSLRAGAANYGYTF,TGTGCCAGCAGCTTGAGGGCGGGGGCCGCTAACTATGGCTACACCTTC
.,TRBD1,TRBV28,TRBJ2-3,CAIRTGGDEGDTQYF,TGTGCCATCCGGACAGGGGGCGATGAAGGTGATACGCAGTATTTT
.,.,TRBV7-9,TRBJ1-2,CASSSPRNRETNYGYTF,TGTGCCAGCAGCTCACCAAGGAACAGAGAGACTAACTATGGCTACACCTTC
.,.,TRBV5-6,TRBJ1-6,CASREDRYSGSPLHF,TGTGCCAGCAGAGAAGACAGGTACTCGGGATCACCCCTCCACTTT
.,TRBD2,TRBV5-1,TRBJ2-3,CASSATSGGAGTDTQYF,TGCGCCAGCAGCGCGACTAGCGGGGGGGCAGGCACAGATACGCAGTATTTT
few,TRBD1,TRBV6-5,TRBJ2-7,CASSYSGQGGHEQYF,TGTGCCAGCAGTTACTCGGGACAGGGGGGCCACGAGCAGTACTTC
.,TRBD1,TRBV30,TRBJ1-4,CAWRRRTGMEKLFF,TGTGCCTGGAGGAGGAGGACAGGGATGGAAAAACTGTTTTTT
once,TRBD1,TRBV14,TRBJ1-1,CASSRLQGTEAFF,TGTGCCAGCAGCCGCCTACAGGGGACTGAAGCTTTCTTT
.,.,TRBV30,TRBJ2-3,CAWSYGDTDTQYF,TGTGCCTGGAGTTATGGAGACACAGATACGCAGTATTTT
once,.,TRBV9,TRBJ1-2,CASSPGSAGITF,TGTGCCAGCAGCCCCGGAAGTGCGGGGATCACCTTC
.,.,TRBV5-4,TRBJ2-6,CASNPRFSGANVLTF,TGTGCCAGCAACCCGAGGTTCTCTGGGGCCAACGTCCTGACTTTC
.,TRBD2,TRBV5-1,TRBJ2-3,CASTLGGLAGKVDTQYF,TGCGCCAGCACCTTGGGGGGCCTAGCGGGAAAGGTAGATACGCAGTATTTT
.,.,TRBV7-9,TRBJ1-1,CASSPQMGSTEAFF,TGTGCCAGCAGCCCCCAAATGGGCAGTACTGAAGCTTTCTTT
.,.,TRBV7-9,TRBJ1-1,CASSPPMGRNTEAFF,TGTGCCAGCAGCCCCCCCATGGGCAGGAACACTGAAGCTTTCTTT
.,TRBD2,TRBV9,TRBJ2-1,CASSPGGLNNEQFF,TGTGCCAGCAGCCCGGGGGGGCTGAACAATGAGCAGTTCTTC
.,TRBD1,TRBV5-1,TRBJ1-2,CASSSDRSYGYTF,TGCGCCAGCAGCTCGGACAGGAGCTATGGCTACACCTTC
.,.,TRBV5-1,TRBJ2-4,CASSPEGGLTIQYF,TGCGCCAGCAGCCCGGAAGGAGGGCTCACCATTCAGTACTTC
.,TRBD2,TRBV6-6,TRBJ2-1,CASTVAGGRSEQFF,TGTGCCAGCACCGTAGCGGGCGGGCGAAGTGAGCAGTTCTTC
.,.,TRBV5-1,TRBJ2-1,CASSLAGHRSYNEQFF,TGCGCCAGCAGCTTGGCGGGACATAGGTCCTACAATGAGCAGTTCTTC
few,.,TRBV10-3,TRBJ2-5,CAISVGGTQYF,TGTGCCATCAGTGTAGGGGGGACCCAGTACTTC
once,TRBD1,TRBV2,TRBJ2-4,CASRAQGASGKNSQYF,TGTGCCAGCAGGGCACAGGGGGCCTCGGGCAAAAACAGTCAGTACTTC
.,TRBD1,TRBV6-6,TRBJ2-1,CASDGQGSSYNEQFF,TGTGCCAGCGACGGACAGGGGAGCTCCTACAATGAGCAGTTCTTC
few,TRBD2,TRBV9,TRBJ2-1,CASSERGRTPGGEQFF,TGTGCCAGCAGCGAGAGGGGACGGACACCGGGGGGTGAGCAGTTCTTC
few,TRBD1,TRBV25-1,TRBJ1-1,CASKRTGGVNTEAFF,TGTGCCAGCAAGAGGACAGGGGGCGTGAACACTGAAGCTTTCTTT
.,TRBD2,TRBV29-1,TRBJ2-1,CSVETSGARGSYNEQFF,TGCAGCGTTGAGACTAGCGGAGCCCGGGGTTCCTACAATGAGCAGTTCTTC
.,.,TRBV20-1,TRBJ2-3,CSAEFTDTQYF,TGCAGTGCCGAGTTCACAGATACGCAGTATTTT
.,.,TRBV4-2,TRBJ2-3,CASSPRGEALVTDTQYF,TGTGCCAGCAGCCCGCGGGGCGAGGCCCTTGTGACAGATACGCAGTATTTT
.,TRBD1,TRBV7-9,TRBJ1-4,CASSLRGQGSTNEKLFF,TGTGCCAGCAGCTTACGAGGACAGGGTTCAACTAATGAAAAACTGTTTTTT
.,.,TRBV27,TRBJ2-4,CASSFTRAKNIQYF,TGTGCCAGCAGTTTTACGAGAGCCAAAAACATTCAGTACTTC
.,.,TRBV29-1,TRBJ1-5,CSVRQGHDSNQPQHF,TGCAGCGTTCGGCAGGGACATGATAGCAATCAGCCCCAGCATTTT
few,TRBD2,TRBV7-2,TRBJ2-7,CASSWTSGSYEQYF,TGTGCCAGCAGCTGGACTAGCGGGAGCTACGAGCAGTACTTC
.,.,TRBV27,TRBJ1-2,CASSSNLGIDYGYTF,TGTGCCAGCAGTTCCAATCTAGGAATAGACTATGGCTACACCTTC
.,.,TRBV5-1,TRBJ2-2,CASSLDRLPPGELFF,TGCGCCAGCAGCTTGGACAGGTTGCCCCCCGGGGAGCTGTTTTTT
few,.,TRBV2,TRBJ2-4,CASNEQGASKNIQYF,TGTGCCAGCAATGAGCAGGGTGCGTCCAAAAACATTCAGTACTTC
.,TRBD2,TRBV2,TRBJ2-7,CASSEGAGGYEQYF,TGTGCCAGCAGTGAAGGGGCGGGGGGCTACGAGCAGTACTTC
.,.,TRBV5-1,TRBJ1-1,CASSLRSNTEAFF,TGCGCCAGCAGCTTGCGTAGTAACACTGAAGCTTTCTTT
.,TRBD1,TRBV7-8,TRBJ1-2,CASSFRGRGDYGYTF,TGTGCCAGCAGCTTCAGGGGGCGAGGAGACTATGGCTACACCTTC
.,.,TRBV12-5,TRBJ1-3,CASSRDRNTIYF,TGTGCTAGTAGCCGGGATCGAAACACCATATATTTT
.,TRBD2,TRBV6-6,TRBJ2-1,CASSYRGGRYNEQFF,TGTGCCAGCAGTTACAGGGGAGGGAGATACAATGAGCAGTTCTTC
.,TRBD1,TRBV27,TRBJ1-2,CASSPRDRGNGYTF,TGTGCCAGCAGTCCCCGGGACAGGGGGAATGGCTACACCTTC